The 20 T cell receptor beta chains below all came from one sample that was sequenced in a study of blood T cells in healthy people across ages. The use of a sample-barcoded 5' primer and a J-beta primer mix characterized a second PCR of about 6 to 11 cycles. TCRdb called the 5' RACE reads again in MiXCR, with one record for every CDR3 protein. This repertoire shows about 1 million distinct CDR3 sequences, approximately 25% found once; its top ten account for approximately 0.79%. The same specimen was also included in a second study, on T cells of mothers and their children.

The sequenced sample consisted of blood. The receptor set was obtained from a girl aged 2-10 years in good health.

The rearrangement uses TRBV7-9 and TRBJ2-7; 10 bases fit TRBD2. The germline gives CDR1 SEHNR, CDR2 FQNEAQ (reference sequence). CDR3 size: 16 residues. Trimming at V came to 5 bases and at J to 4 bases, leaving 11 bases not matched to a gene. This chain's CDR3 is CASSPVGLAETYEQYF. DNA of the CDR3: TGTGCCAGCAGCCCCGTTGGACTAGCGGAAACTTACGAGCAGTACTTC. Complete variable domain (other parts from reference TRBV7-9 and TRBJ2-7): DTGVSQNPRHKITKRGQNVTFRCDPISEHNRLYWYRQTLGQGPEFLTYFQNEAQLEKSRLLSDRFSAERPKGSFSTLEIQRTEQGDSAMYLCASSPVGLAETYEQYFGPGTRLTVT.

This clonotype appeared a few times. This rearrangement joins TRBV12-3 or TRBV12-4 to TRBJ2-4, with 7 bases fitting TRBD1. The V and J ends lost 5 bases and 1 base, in that order; junction bases with no gene match: 5. The CDR3 is made up of 15 amino acids. CDR3 nucleotide sequence: TGTGCCAGCAGTACCGACAGGGAGGCCAAAAACATTCAGTACTTC. Its protein is CASSTDREAKNIQYF.

The chain couples TRBV4-1 to TRBJ1-4; perhaps TRBD1 as D (5 bases). The CDR3 is 15 residues long. Germline CDR1 reads MGHRA; CDR2 reads YSYEKL. The germline V and J ends were trimmed by 4 bases and 8 bases, with 17 bases remaining between them. CDR3 DNA: TGCGCCAGCAGCCTTATCGACAGAGCCGGGGAAAAACTGTTTTTT. It specifies CASSLIDRAGEKLFF.

The sample holds a few counts of this clonotype. The chain joins TRBV29-1 to TRBJ2-5; D may correspond to TRBD1 or TRBD2 (5 bases each). Germline CDR1 reads SQVTM; CDR2 reads ANQGSEA. V gave up 0 bases and J gave up 5 bases, with 13 bases separating them. This CDR3 comprises 14 residues. The chain's CDR3 is CSVEDLLREETQYF. The DNA for the CDR3 is TGCAGCGTTGAAGATCTTCTCAGGGAGGAGACCCAGTACTTC.

The CDR3 loop reads CASSGFPGTGMNEQFF. In DNA, the CDR3 is TGTGCCAGCAGCGGTTTTCCGGGGACAGGGATGAATGAGCAGTTCTTC. The chain carries TRBV6-4 and TRBJ2-5; 9 bases align to TRBD1. The J call is in doubt because the DNA end fits TRBJ2-1 better. There are 16 residues in the CDR3. CDR1 is MRHNA, CDR2 SNTAGT, per germline.

This clonotype was observed a few times. The gene calls are TRBV6-1 and TRBJ1-2, with unresolved D. The CDR3 has 12 amino acids. The V gene's germline CDR1 is MNHNS and CDR2 SASEGT. Trimming left V 8 bases short and J 3 bases short, with 10 bases between. CDR3 sequence (DNA): TGTGCCAGCTGGAACGGATACTATGGCTACACCTTC. This translates into CASWNGYYGYTF.

This clonotype was counted between two and nine times. The chain carries TRBV4-2 and TRBJ1-2, with 9 bases identical to TRBD1. Looked up from germline, CDR1 is LGHNA and CDR2 is YNFKEQ. The CDR3 spans 15 residues. Trimming removed 2 bases from V and 3 bases from J; junction bases left unmatched: 4. The CDR3 region has the DNA TGTGCCAGCAGCCAACCGGGACAGGGTGACTATGGCTACACCTTC. Translation: CASSQPGQGDYGYTF.

This sequence joins TRBV29-1 and TRBJ1-1, with D maybe TRBD1 (5 bases). Trimming stripped 1 base from V and 10 bases from J, with 19 bases between. The CDR3 length is 14 residues. Germline CDR1 is SQVTM and CDR2 is ANQGSEA. The CDR3 region has the DNA TGCAGCGTTGAAGGTAAGGTCGGACAAACGGGAGCTTTCTTT. Protein sequence: CSVEGKVGQTGAFF. The full variable domain, its missing parts supplied by reference TRBV29-1 and TRBJ1-1, is SAVISQKPSRDICQRGTSLTIQCQVDSQVTMMFWYRQQPGQSLTLIATANQGSEATYESGFVIDKFPISRPNLTFSTLTVSNMSPEDSSIYLCSVEGKVGQTGAFFGQGTRLTVV.

The chain joins TRBV28 to TRBJ2-1; D is ambiguous. V was cut by 3 bases and J by 4 bases, with 16 bases left in between. Germline V gives CDR1 MDHEN, CDR2 SYDVKM. The length of the CDR3 is 16 residues. CDR3 in amino acids: CASSFSVDPFYNEQFF. The CDR3 nucleotides read TGTGCCAGCAGTTTTAGTGTGGATCCGTTTTACAATGAGCAGTTCTTC. The entire variable domain, with the rest obtained from reference TRBV28 and TRBJ2-1, is as follows: DVKVTQSSRYLVKRTGEKVFLECVQDMDHENMFWYRQDPGLGLRLIYFSYDVKMKEKGDIPEGYSVSREKKERFSLILESASTNQTSMYLCASSFSVDPFYNEQFFGPGTRLTVL.

This clonotype came up a few times. CDR3 in amino acids: CATSDVLKGYTGELFF. In nucleotides, the CDR3 is TGTGCCACCAGTGACGTACTGAAAGGCTACACCGGGGAGCTGTTTTTT. J is TRBJ2-2 and V is TRBV24-1; D unclear. The CDR3 totals 16 residues. Trimming left V 4 bases short and J 3 bases short, with 14 bases between. CDR1 and CDR2 (germline): KGHDR, SFDVKD.

This chain uses TRBV7-2 with TRBJ1-2; 8 positions match TRBD1. CDR1 SGHTA and CDR2 FQGNSA come from the germline V gene. This CDR3 region has 14 residues. With V trimmed by 5 bases and J by 8 bases, 10 bases remained unmatched. The CDR3 DNA reads TGTGCCAGCAGCCCCTCGGGACAGGTGGGCGGCTACACCTTC. Protein sequence: CASSPSGQVGGYTF. Variable domain in full (rest from reference TRBV7-2 and TRBJ1-2): GAGVSQSPSNKVTEKGKDVELRCDPISGHTALYWYRQSLGQGLEFLIYFQGNSAPDKSGLPSDRFSAERTGGSVSTLTIQRTQQEDSAVYLCASSPSGQVGGYTFGSGTRLTVV.

This clonotype was recorded a few times. V usage is TRBV7-9 and J usage is TRBJ1-1; D gene uncertain. Trimming pared 5 bases from V and 3 bases from J, leaving 19 bases between. The CDR3 contains 16 residues. The germline V gene has CDR1 SEHNR and CDR2 FQNEAQ (reference sequence). CDR3 residues: CASSLDLLTEDTEAFF. The DNA for the CDR3 is TGTGCCAGCAGCCTAGACCTTTTGACTGAGGACACTGAAGCTTTCTTT. Based on the CDR3 plus reference TRBV7-9 and TRBJ1-1, the full variable domain is DTGVSQNPRHKITKRGQNVTFRCDPISEHNRLYWYRQTLGQGPEFLTYFQNEAQLEKSRLLSDRFSAERPKGSFSTLEIQRTEQGDSAMYLCASSLDLLTEDTEAFFGQGTRLTVV.

V usage is TRBV11-2 and J usage is TRBJ2-1, with 7 bases that match TRBD2. The CDR3 is 16 amino acids. V shed 2 bases, J shed 0 bases, and the junction held 4 bases outside the gene matches. Per germline, CDR1 SGHAT and CDR2 FQNNGV. The CDR3 region is CASSLRTSDSYNEQFF. Written as DNA, the CDR3 is TGTGCCAGCAGCTTACGAACTAGCGACTCCTACAATGAGCAGTTCTTC.

This clonotype was detected a few times. CDR3 sequence: CASSFHATDTQYF. The CDR3 nucleotides read TGTGCCAGCAGCTTCCACGCCACAGATACGCAGTATTTT. V is TRBV7-9 and J is TRBJ2-3; no reliable D call. The CDR3 extends over 13 amino acids. The V gene lost 3 bases and the J gene lost 2 bases, with 6 bases spanning the gap. Germline assignment: CDR1 SEHNR and CDR2 FQNEAQ (reference sequence).

This chain connects TRBV7-3 to TRBJ2-2; the D gene could be TRBD1 or TRBD2 (5 bases each). Germline lookup yields CDR1 SGHTA and CDR2 FQGTGA. This CDR3 is built from 15 residues. Trimming stripped 2 bases from V and 4 bases from J, with 11 bases between. CDR3 sequence: CASSLYGARTGELFF. The CDR3 bases are TGTGCCAGCAGCTTATACGGGGCGCGCACCGGGGAGCTGTTTTTT.

The chain combines TRBV7-2 with TRBJ2-7; 7 nucleotides match TRBD2. V shed 5 bases, J shed 2 bases, and the junction held 12 bases outside the gene matches. In germline, CDR1 is SGHTA, CDR2 FQGNSA. The CDR3 is made up of 16 amino acids. The CDR3 DNA follows: TGTGCCAGCAGCCTCAAGGGACTACAGACTCCCTACGAGCAGTACTTC. Its protein product is CASSLKGLQTPYEQYF.

The sample holds a few counts of this clonotype. CDR3 nucleotides: TGTGCCAGCAGTTTAGGCAGTGAAAAACTGTTTTTT. Translating it yields CASSLGSEKLFF. The J gene is TRBJ1-4, the V gene TRBV12-3 or TRBV12-4, with no clear D. Trimming shortened V by 1 base and J by 7 bases, and 4 bases separated the two germline ends. CDR3 size: 12 residues.

This clonotype was counted between two and nine times. The chain employs TRBV2 and TRBJ2-2, with a possible D match to TRBD1 (5 bases). The germline V gene has CDR1 SNHLY and CDR2 FYNNEI. There are 13 residues in the CDR3. Trimming took off 6 bases at V and 3 bases at J, with 8 bases between the two ends. CDR3 loop: CASRAGYTGELFF. CDR3 in DNA: TGTGCCAGCAGGGCAGGGTACACCGGGGAGCTGTTTTTT.

J is TRBJ2-1 and V is TRBV4-3, with D possibly TRBD2 on 6 matching bases. V lost 0 bases and J lost 1, with 10 bases in between. The CDR3 runs 16 residues. Germline V gives CDR1 LGHNA, CDR2 YSLEER. The CDR3 protein is CASSQDGAGSYNEQFF. As DNA, the CDR3 is TGCGCCAGCAGCCAAGATGGGGCGGGGTCCTACAATGAGCAGTTCTTC.

This clonotype was observed a handful of times. The chain has TRBV7-3 and TRBJ2-4; a possible D gene is TRBD1 (5 bases). Germline-derived CDR1 and CDR2 are SGHTA and FQGTGA. The length of the CDR3 is 19 residues. The V gene lost 4 bases and the J gene lost 0 bases, with 22 bases spanning the gap. CDR3 nucleotides: TGTGCCAGCAGCTCCCCGCTTCTCATGGGGCGTCGAGCCAAAAACATTCAGTACTTC. This codes for CASSSPLLMGRRAKNIQYF.